The present T cell receptor (beta chain) was sequenced within a study of blood T cells in healthy people across ages. Every donor contributed about 10 milliliters of peripheral blood by blood draw. It was with a sample-barcoded 5' primer and a J-beta primer mix that a second PCR of about 6 to 12 cycles was run. MiXCR, applied by TCRdb to the 5' RACE reads, yields one record per CDR3 protein. Of about 970,000 distinct CDR3 sequences listed, roughly 51% are singletons. This clonotype showed up just a few times. The clonotype was recovered from a woman aged 55-69 years in good health. What was sequenced was blood.

The CDR3 loop is CASRLTAKNIQYF. CDR3 bases: TGTGCCAGCAGACTGACCGCAAAAAACATTCAGTACTTC. The rearrangement uses TRBV27 and TRBJ2-4; D unclear. Between the trimmed V and J ends, which lost 6 bases and 4 bases, there was a span of 10 bases. This CDR3 has 13 amino acids. Germline CDR1 reads MNHEY; CDR2 reads SMNVEV (reference sequence).